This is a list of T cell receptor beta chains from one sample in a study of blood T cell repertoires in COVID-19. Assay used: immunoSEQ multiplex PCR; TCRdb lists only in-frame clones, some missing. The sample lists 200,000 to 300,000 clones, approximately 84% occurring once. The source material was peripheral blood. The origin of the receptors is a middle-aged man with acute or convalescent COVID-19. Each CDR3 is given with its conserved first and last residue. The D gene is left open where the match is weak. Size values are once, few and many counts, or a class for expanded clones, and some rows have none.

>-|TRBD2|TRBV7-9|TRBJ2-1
CASSRYGTSGKSNEQFF
TGTGCCAGCAGCCGATACGGGACTAGCGGGAAGAGCAATGAGCAGTTCTTC
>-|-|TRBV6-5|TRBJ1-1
CASSAMGGETEAFF
TGTGCCAGCAGCGCAATGGGGGGTGAGACTGAAGCTTTCTTT
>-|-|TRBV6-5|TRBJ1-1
CASSYSIGTEAFF
TGTGCCAGCAGTTACTCGATCGGGACTGAAGCTTTCTTT
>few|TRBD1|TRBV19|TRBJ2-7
CASSGPGTGAYEQYF
TGTGCCAGTAGTGGTCCTGGGACAGGTGCCTACGAGCAGTACTTC
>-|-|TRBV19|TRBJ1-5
CASHLGSYSNQPQHF
TGTGCCAGTCACCTTGGGAGTTATAGCAATCAGCCCCAGCATTTT
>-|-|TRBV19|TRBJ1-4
CASSSTDRKLFF
TGTGCCAGTAGTTCGACAGATCGAAAACTGTTTTTT
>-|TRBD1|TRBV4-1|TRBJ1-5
CASSQASDREVGQPQHF
TGCGCCAGCAGCCAAGCTTCCGACAGGGAAGTTGGCCAGCCCCAGCATTTT
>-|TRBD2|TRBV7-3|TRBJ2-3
CASSWTSPTDTQYF
TGTGCCAGCAGCTGGACTAGTCCCACAGATACGCAGTATTTT
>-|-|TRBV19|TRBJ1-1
CASSMGGYTEAFF
TGTGCCAGTAGTATGGGAGGGTACACTGAAGCTTTCTTT
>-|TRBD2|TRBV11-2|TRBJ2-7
CASSLRRGGTSTYEQYF
TGTGCCAGCAGCTTACGAAGGGGAGGGACGTCAACCTACGAGCAGTACTTC
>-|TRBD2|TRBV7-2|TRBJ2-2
CGRRGRASTGELFF
TGTGGTCGGCGCGGGAGGGCGAGCACCGGGGAGCTGTTTTTT
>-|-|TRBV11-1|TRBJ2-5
CASSLGGRDRETQYF
TGTGCCAGCAGCTTAGGAGGGAGAGACCGGGAGACCCAGTACTTC
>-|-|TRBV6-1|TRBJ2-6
CASSDFRGTGANVLTF
TGTGCCAGCAGTGATTTCAGGGGTACTGGGGCCAACGTCCTGACTTTC
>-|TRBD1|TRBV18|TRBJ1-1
CASSPRTGTMNTEAFF
TGTGCCAGCTCACCACGGACAGGGACTATGAACACTGAAGCTTTCTTT
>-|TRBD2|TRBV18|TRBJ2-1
CASSPGGLAAYNEQFF
TGTGCCAGCTCACCAGGCGGACTAGCAGCCTACAATGAGCAGTTCTTC
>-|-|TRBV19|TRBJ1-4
CASSNPGLSPEKLFF
TGTGCCAGTAGTAACCCGGGACTTTCGCCTGAAAAACTGTTTTTT
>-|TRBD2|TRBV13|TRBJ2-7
CASSLGGTKDEQYF
TGTGCCAGCAGCTTAGGCGGGACTAAGGACGAGCAGTACTTC
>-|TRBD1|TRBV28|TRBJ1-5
CASSDRGNQPQHF
TGTGCCAGCAGTGACAGGGGGAATCAGCCCCAGCATTTT
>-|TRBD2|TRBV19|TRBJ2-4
CASSIQSGSHIQYF
TGTGCCAGTAGTATTCAAAGCGGGAGTCACATTCAGTACTTC
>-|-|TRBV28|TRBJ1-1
CASYTLVNTEAFF
TGTGCCAGCTACACCTTGGTTAACACTGAAGCTTTCTTT
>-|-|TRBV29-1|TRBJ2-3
CSVPGLPSTDTQYF
TGCAGCGTCCCCGGACTTCCAAGCACAGATACGCAGTATTTT
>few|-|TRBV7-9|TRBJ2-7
CASSSDSHSYEQYF
TGTGCCAGCAGTTCCGACAGTCACTCCTACGAGCAGTACTTC
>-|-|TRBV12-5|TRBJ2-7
CASGLVRRSSYEQYF
TGTGCTAGTGGTTTGGTACGAAGGAGCTCCTACGAGCAGTACTTC
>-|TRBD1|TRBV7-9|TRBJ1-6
CASSSPGQSSYNSPLHF
TGTGCCAGCAGCTCTCCGGGACAGAGCTCCTATAATTCACCCCTCCACTTT
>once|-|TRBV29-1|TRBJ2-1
CSVARRLSYNEQFF
TGCAGCGTGGCCCGGCGGTTATCCTACAATGAGCAGTTCTTC
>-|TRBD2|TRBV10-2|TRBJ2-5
CASGQRGGIAETQYF
TGCGCCAGCGGCCAGCGGGGGGGAATCGCAGAGACCCAGTACTTC
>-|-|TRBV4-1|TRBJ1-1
CASSQKGANTEAFF
TGCGCCAGCTCCCAGAAAGGGGCGAACACTGAAGCTTTCTTT
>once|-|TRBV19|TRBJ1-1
CASSIQGEMNTEAFF
TGTGCCAGTAGTATCCAAGGAGAGATGAACACTGAAGCTTTCTTT
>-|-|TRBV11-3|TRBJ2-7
CASSSDAGQMAF
TGTGCCAGCAGCTCAGACGCAGGGCAGATGGCTTTC
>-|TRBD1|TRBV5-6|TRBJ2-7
CASSGGQGIVYEQYF
TGTGCCAGCAGCGGGGGACAGGGAATTGTATACGAGCAGTACTTC
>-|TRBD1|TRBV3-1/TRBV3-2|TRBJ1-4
CASSPSGTGEKLFF
TGTGCCAGCAGCCCGAGTGGAACAGGGGAGAAACTGTTTTTT
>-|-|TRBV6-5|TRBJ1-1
CASSYAQGDLDEAFF
TGTGCCAGCAGTTACGCGCAGGGTGATTTGGATGAAGCTTTCTTT
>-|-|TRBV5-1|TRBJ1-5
CASSPDQPQHF
TGCGCCAGCAGCCCGGATCAGCCCCAGCATTTT
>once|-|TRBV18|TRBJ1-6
CASSPRRGQANSPLHF
TGTGCCAGCTCACCACGCAGGGGCCAAGCTAATTCACCCCTCCACTTT
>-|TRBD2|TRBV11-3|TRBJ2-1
CASSFGTSGGGLNEQFF
TGTGCCAGCAGCTTCGGGACTAGCGGGGGCGGCCTGAATGAGCAGTTCTTC
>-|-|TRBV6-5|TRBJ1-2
CASSRQADNYGYTF
TGTGCCAGCAGCAGACAAGCGGACAACTATGGCTACACCTTC
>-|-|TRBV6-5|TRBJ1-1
CASSLDRNTEAFF
TGTGCCAGCAGTTTAGACAGGAACACTGAAGCTTTCTTT
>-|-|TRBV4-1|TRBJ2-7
CASSQLNVNEQYF
TGCGCCAGCAGCCAACTTAATGTAAACGAGCAGTACTTC
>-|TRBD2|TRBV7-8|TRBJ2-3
CASSFGLAGPPDTQYF
TGTGCCAGCAGCTTTGGACTAGCGGGACCCCCAGATACGCAGTATTTT
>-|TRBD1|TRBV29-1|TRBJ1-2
CSVVLRDRVNYGYTF
TGCAGCGTCGTCCTCCGGGACAGGGTTAACTATGGCTACACCTTC
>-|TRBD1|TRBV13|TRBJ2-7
CASSGQGATYEQYF
TGTGCCAGCAGCGGACAGGGTGCCACCTACGAGCAGTACTTC
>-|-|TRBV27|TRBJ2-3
CASSLRGTDTQYF
TGTGCCAGCAGTTTACGGGGCACAGATACGCAGTATTTT
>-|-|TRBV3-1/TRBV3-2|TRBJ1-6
CASSQVSYNSPLHF
TGTGCCAGCAGCCAAGTGTCTTATAATTCACCCCTCCACTTT
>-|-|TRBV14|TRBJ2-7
CASSRSPYEQYF
TGTGCCAGCAGTCGTAGTCCCTACGAGCAGTACTTC
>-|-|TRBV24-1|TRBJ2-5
CATSDPQGGQETQYF
TGTGCCACCAGTGATCCACAAGGGGGCCAAGAGACCCAGTACTTC
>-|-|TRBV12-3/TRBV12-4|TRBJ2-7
CASSSLVHEQYF
TGTGCCAGCAGTTCCTTAGTGCACGAGCAGTACTTC
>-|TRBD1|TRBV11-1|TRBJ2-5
CASSSGQTHQETQYF
TGTGCCAGCAGCTCGGGACAGACCCACCAAGAGACCCAGTACTTC
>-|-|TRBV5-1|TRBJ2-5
CASSRQGREETQYF
TGCGCCAGCAGCCGACAGGGGCGGGAGGAGACCCAGTACTTC
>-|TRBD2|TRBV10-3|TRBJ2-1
CAISVAGGSYNEQFF
TGTGCCATCAGTGTAGCGGGGGGCTCCTACAATGAGCAGTTCTTC
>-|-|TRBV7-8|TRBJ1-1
CASSLSWEVGVRAFF
TGTGCCAGCAGCTTAAGCTGGGAAGTAGGGGTCCGGGCTTTCTTT
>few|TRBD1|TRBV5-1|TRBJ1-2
CASSRGQGADYGYTF
TGCGCCAGCAGCAGGGGACAGGGGGCTGACTATGGCTACACCTTC
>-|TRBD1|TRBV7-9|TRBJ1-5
CASSQGEQPQHF
TGTGCCAGCAGCCAGGGGGAACAGCCCCAGCATTTT
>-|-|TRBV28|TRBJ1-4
CASIKGGLDDEKLFF
TGTGCCAGCATTAAGGGGGGGCTGGACGATGAAAAACTGTTTTTT
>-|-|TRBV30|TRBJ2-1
CAWSVQSFNEQFF
TGTGCCTGGAGTGTACAAAGTTTCAATGAGCAGTTCTTC